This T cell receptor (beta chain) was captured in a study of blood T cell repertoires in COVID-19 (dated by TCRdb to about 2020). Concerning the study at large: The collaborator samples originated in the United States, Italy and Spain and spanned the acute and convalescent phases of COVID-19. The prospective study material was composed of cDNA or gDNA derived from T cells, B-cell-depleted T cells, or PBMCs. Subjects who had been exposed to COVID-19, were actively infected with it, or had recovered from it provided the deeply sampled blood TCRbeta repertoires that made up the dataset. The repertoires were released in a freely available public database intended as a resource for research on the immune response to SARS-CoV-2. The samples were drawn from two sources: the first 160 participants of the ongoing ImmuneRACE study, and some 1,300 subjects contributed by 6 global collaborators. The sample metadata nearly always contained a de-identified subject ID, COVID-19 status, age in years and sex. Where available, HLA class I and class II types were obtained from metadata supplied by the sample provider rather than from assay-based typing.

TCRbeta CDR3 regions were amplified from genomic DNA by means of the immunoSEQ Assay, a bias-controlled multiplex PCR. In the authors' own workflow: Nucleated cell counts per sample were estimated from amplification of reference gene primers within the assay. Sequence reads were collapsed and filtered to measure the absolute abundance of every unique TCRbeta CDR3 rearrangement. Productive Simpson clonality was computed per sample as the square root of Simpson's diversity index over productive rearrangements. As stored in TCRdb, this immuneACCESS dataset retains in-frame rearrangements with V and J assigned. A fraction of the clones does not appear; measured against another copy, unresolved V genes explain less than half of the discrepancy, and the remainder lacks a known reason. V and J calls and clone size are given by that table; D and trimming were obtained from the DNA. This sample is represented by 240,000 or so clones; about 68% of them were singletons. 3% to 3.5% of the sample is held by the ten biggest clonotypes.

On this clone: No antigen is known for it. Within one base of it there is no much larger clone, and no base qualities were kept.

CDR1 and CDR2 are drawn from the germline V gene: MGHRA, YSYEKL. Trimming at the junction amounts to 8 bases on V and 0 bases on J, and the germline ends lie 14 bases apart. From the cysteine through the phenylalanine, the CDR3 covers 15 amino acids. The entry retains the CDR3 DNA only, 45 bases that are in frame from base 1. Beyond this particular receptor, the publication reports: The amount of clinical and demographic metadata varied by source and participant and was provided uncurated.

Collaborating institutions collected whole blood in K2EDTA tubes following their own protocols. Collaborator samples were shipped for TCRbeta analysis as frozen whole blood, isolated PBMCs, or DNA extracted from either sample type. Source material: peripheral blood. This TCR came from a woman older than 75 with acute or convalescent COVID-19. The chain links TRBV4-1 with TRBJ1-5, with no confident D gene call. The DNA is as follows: TGCGCCAGCGGGCCGGGAGGTAATAGCAATCAGCCCCAGCATTTT. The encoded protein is CASGPGGNSNQPQHF.